These 19 T cell receptor beta chains share one sample of origin, sequenced in a study of beta chain features in type 1 diabetes. Expressed TCRB transcripts were sequenced after all isolated RNA was converted to cDNA. TCRdb's copy holds only in-frame clones and misses some; the assay was immunoSEQ multiplex PCR. The repertoire includes 200,000 to 300,000 clones, around 26% of them detected once, and about 3.9% sits in the top ten. The material sequenced was central memory CD4+ T cells from blood. The receptors were sampled from a man in his thirties or forties in good health.

This chain uses TRBV5-1 with TRBJ2-7; D remains ambiguous. Germline V gene lookup returns CDR1 SGHRS and CDR2 YFSETQ. The germline V and J ends were trimmed by 0 bases and 1 base, with 14 bases remaining between them. This CDR3 spans 16 amino acids. The CDR3 region has the DNA TGCGCCAGCAGCTTGGAACCAGACGGACGATCCTACGAGCAGTACTTC. Encoded protein: CASSLEPDGRSYEQYF.

V is TRBV28 and J is TRBJ1-2, with D uncertain. Trimming stripped 4 bases from V and 3 bases from J, with 15 bases between. CDR1 MDHEN and CDR2 SYDVKM come from the germline V gene. The CDR3 spans 15 residues. The DNA for the CDR3 is TGTGCCAGCAGTTCGGACTCTGCACTCGACTATGGCTACACCTTC. Its translation is CASSSDSALDYGYTF.

The V gene is TRBV7-2, the J gene TRBJ2-1; 7 positions match TRBD2. CDR1 is SGHTA, CDR2 FQGNSA, per germline. After removal of 3 bases from V and 1 base from J, the junction contained 3 bases not matched to a gene. This CDR3 region has 15 residues. The CDR3 is CASSFGLVSYNEQFF. CDR3 sequence (DNA): TGTGCCAGCAGCTTCGGACTAGTTTCCTACAATGAGCAGTTCTTC.

The rearrangement links TRBV7-2 to TRBJ2-5, with D possibly being TRBD2 (6 bases). The CDR3 runs to 14 residues. V lost 10 bases and J 5 bases, leaving 20 bases between the germline ends. The V gene's germline CDR1 is SGHTA and CDR2 FQGNSA. The CDR3 region has the DNA TGTGCCACCGGTAAAGGCGGGACCCTGGAGACCCAGTACTTC. Amino acid sequence: CATGKGGTLETQYF.

This clone occurred a few times. The chain combines TRBV9 with TRBJ1-2; D gene ambiguous. Germline V gene data show CDR1 as SGDLS and CDR2 as YYNGEE. The CDR3 spans 14 residues. The V end lost 0 bases, the J end lost 2 bases, and 8 bases lay between the germline ends. The CDR3 here is CASSVGGENYGYTF. The CDR3 DNA is TGTGCCAGCAGCGTAGGAGGAGAGAACTATGGCTACACCTTC.

This clone appeared a few times. The chain recombines TRBV30 with TRBJ1-6; TRBD1 matches 7 bases. Germline V CDR1 and CDR2: GTSNPN, SVGIG (reference sequence). The CDR3 is 13 amino acids. V was clipped by 2 bases and J by 8 bases; unmatched bases: 3. The CDR3 DNA reads as TGTGCCTGGAGTCGGGACAGAGATTCACCCCTCCACTTT. Protein sequence: CAWSRDRDSPLHF. Drawing the rest from reference TRBV30 and TRBJ1-6, the complete variable domain is SQTIHQWPATLVQPVGSPLSLECTVEGTSNPNLYWYRQAAGRGLQLLFYSVGIGQISSEVPQNLSASRPQDRQFILSSKKLLLSDSGFYLCAWSRDRDSPLHFGNGTRLTVT.

This clone was counted at least ten times. The chain has TRBV2 and TRBJ2-7; TRBD1 or TRBD2 may be the D gene (5 bases each). Trimming pared 4 bases from V and 6 bases from J, leaving 13 bases between. This CDR3 comprises 13 residues. In germline, CDR1 is SNHLY, CDR2 FYNNEI. The CDR3 bases are TGTGCCAGCAGTGGGGGCAGGAGGCGCGAGCAGTACTTC. Translating gives CASSGGRRREQYF.

This clone was detected a few times. The rearrangement joins TRBV4-2 to TRBJ1-2; D is unresolved. The CDR3 consists of 13 residues. Trimming removed 2 bases at V and 3 bases at J, with 7 bases between. Germline CDR1 reads LGHNA; CDR2 reads YNFKEQ. CDR3 amino acids: CASSQRGDYGYTF. CDR3 bases: TGTGCCAGCAGCCAACGAGGAGACTATGGCTACACCTTC.

This clone was recorded at least ten times. This sample also contains other DNA sequences that code for the same CDR3. The chain has TRBV7-9 and TRBJ2-5; D remains unclear. CDR1 is SEHNR and CDR2 is FQNEAQ in the germline V gene (reference sequence). This CDR3 spans 13 amino acids. V dropped 2 bases and J dropped 5 bases, with 9 bases sitting between them. The CDR3 DNA is TGTGCCAGCAGCTTAATGGGTGGCGAGACCCAGTACTTC. As protein: CASSLMGGETQYF.

The chain employs TRBV6-5 and TRBJ2-1; D is undetermined. The germline V and J ends were trimmed by 0 bases and 9 bases, with 9 bases remaining between them. The CDR3 extends over 13 amino acids. Germline loops: CDR1 MNHEY, CDR2 SVGAGI. The CDR3 here is CASSYSIIGEQFF. DNA of the CDR3: TGTGCCAGCAGTTACTCGATAATTGGTGAGCAGTTCTTC.

The V and J genes are TRBV30 and TRBJ2-7; D call uncertain. V was shortened by 2 bases and J by 0 bases, with 11 bases between the two germline ends. From germline, CDR1 is GTSNPN and CDR2 SVGIG (reference sequence). There are 14 residues in the CDR3. The CDR3 sequence: CAWSQNGISYEQYF. Written as DNA, the CDR3 is TGTGCCTGGAGTCAAAACGGAATCTCCTACGAGCAGTACTTC.

The V gene is TRBV7-9, the J gene TRBJ2-7; D may be TRBD1 (5 bases). The CDR3 has 14 residues. V lost 0 bases, J lost 6 bases, and 12 bases lay in between. Germline V gene lookup returns CDR1 SEHNR and CDR2 FQNEAQ (reference sequence). The CDR3 is CASSLAGVISEQYF. In DNA, the CDR3 is TGTGCCAGCAGCTTAGCAGGGGTGATAAGCGAGCAGTACTTC.

This clone was seen many times. The chain couples TRBV5-4 to TRBJ1-6; a possible D gene is TRBD1 (5 bases). The V gene lost 2 bases and the J gene lost 7 bases, with 10 bases spanning the gap. This CDR3 has 14 amino acids. CDR1 SGHNT and CDR2 YYREEE come from the germline V gene (reference sequence). The CDR3 reads CASSFGQSNSPLHF. The CDR3 DNA sequence: TGTGCCAGCAGCTTCGGACAATCAAATTCACCCCTCCACTTT.

This chain connects TRBV18 to TRBJ2-4; D remains ambiguous. CDR1 is KGHSH and CDR2 is LQKENI in the germline V gene. CDR3 size: 17 residues. V dropped 0 bases and J dropped 0 bases, with 12 bases sitting between them. The CDR3 DNA reads as TGTGCCAGCTCACCACCGAATAAAGGCCTAGCCAAAAACATTCAGTACTTC. Its protein product is CASSPPNKGLAKNIQYF.

In its sample, this clone was seen a few times. The chain is built from TRBV29-1 and TRBJ1-1; weak D call: TRBD1 (6 bases). The ends were cut back, 7 bases at V and 0 bases at J, with 12 bases in the middle. The germline V gene has CDR1 SQVTM and CDR2 ANQGSEA. This CDR3 spans 13 amino acids. Here the CDR3 DNA reads TGCAGCGGAGCGGGACACCTGAACACTGAAGCTTTCTTT. It specifies CSGAGHLNTEAFF.

This clone was seen a handful of times. CDR3 sequence: CASSTLSGDYEQYF. The CDR3 region has the DNA TGTGCCAGCAGCACTCTTAGCGGGGACTACGAGCAGTACTTC. The chain joins TRBV7-2 to TRBJ2-7; 8 positions match TRBD2. With 5 bases clipped from V and 3 bases from J, the junction kept 6 bases outside the gene matches. Germline CDR1 is SGHTA and CDR2 is FQGNSA. This CDR3 is 14 amino acids long.

This chain joins TRBV5-1 and TRBJ2-5, with TRBD2 as a possible D gene (6 bases). The ends were cut back, 0 bases at V and 5 bases at J, with 17 bases in the middle. CDR3 size: 16 residues. The germline V gene has CDR1 SGHRS and CDR2 YFSETQ. CDR3 DNA sequence: TGCGCCAGCAGCTTGGCCGGGAGAGGGACCGGGGAGACCCAGTACTTC. As protein: CASSLAGRGTGETQYF.

The chain is built from TRBV30 and TRBJ2-7; 7 positions agree with TRBD2. In germline, CDR1 is GTSNPN, CDR2 SVGIG (reference sequence). This CDR3 has 14 amino acids. The V gene end was trimmed by 0 bases and the J gene end by 7 bases; junction bases not matched to a gene: 9. CDR3 region: CAWSVGGGSLEQYF. The CDR3 nucleotides read TGTGCCTGGAGTGTAGGTGGCGGGAGCTTGGAGCAGTACTTC.

This sequence joins TRBV15 and TRBJ2-3; tentatively, D is TRBD2 (7 bases). CDR1 is LNHNV and CDR2 is YYDKDF in the germline V gene (reference sequence). Trimming removed 6 bases from V and 10 bases from J, with 14 bases in between. CDR3 size: 12 residues. CDR3 coding DNA: TGTGCCACCAGTTCCGGGGGGCTGGCGCAGTATTTT. Translation gives CATSSGGLAQYF. Full variable domain (remainder filled in from reference TRBV15 and TRBJ2-3): DAMVIQNPRYQVTQFGKPVTLSCSQTLNHNVMYWYQQKSSQAPKLLFHYYDKDFNNEADTPDNFQSRRPNTSFCFLDIRSPGLGDTAMYLCATSSGGLAQYFGPGTRLTVL.